This TCR beta chain was sequenced in a study of graft-versus-host responses after intestinal transplantation. Study context: Anti-thymocyte globulin served as induction for all recipients, who then took tacrolimus and steroids for around 3 years. Broader study findings: Elevated graft-versus-host to host-versus-graft clonal ratios in allografts were recorded for patients with graft-donor T cell macrochimerism. Present in recipient marrow, GvH clones included some that appeared first in ileum or blood.

The method was immunoSEQ multiplex PCR; TCRdb's version includes in-frame clones alone and lacks a portion of them. The sample records roughly 90,000 clones, about nine tenths being singletons. The length of the CDR3 is 17 residues. In germline, CDR1 is SGDLS, CDR2 YYNGEE. The V end was cut by 0 bases, the J end by 5 bases, with 17 bases between. About this clone: Antigen unknown.

This sequence originates from a human donor who was the organ donor for an intestinal transplant. Sequences were derived from unstimulated CD4+ T cells sorted from spleen or lymph node cells, sampled before transplant. The chain is built from TRBV9 and TRBJ2-2; TRBD2 might be the D (7 bases). The CDR3 loop reads CASSVAPAGAGTGELFF. The CDR3 DNA reads as TGTGCCAGCAGCGTAGCTCCGGCGGGGGCCGGTACCGGGGAGCTGTTTTTT.